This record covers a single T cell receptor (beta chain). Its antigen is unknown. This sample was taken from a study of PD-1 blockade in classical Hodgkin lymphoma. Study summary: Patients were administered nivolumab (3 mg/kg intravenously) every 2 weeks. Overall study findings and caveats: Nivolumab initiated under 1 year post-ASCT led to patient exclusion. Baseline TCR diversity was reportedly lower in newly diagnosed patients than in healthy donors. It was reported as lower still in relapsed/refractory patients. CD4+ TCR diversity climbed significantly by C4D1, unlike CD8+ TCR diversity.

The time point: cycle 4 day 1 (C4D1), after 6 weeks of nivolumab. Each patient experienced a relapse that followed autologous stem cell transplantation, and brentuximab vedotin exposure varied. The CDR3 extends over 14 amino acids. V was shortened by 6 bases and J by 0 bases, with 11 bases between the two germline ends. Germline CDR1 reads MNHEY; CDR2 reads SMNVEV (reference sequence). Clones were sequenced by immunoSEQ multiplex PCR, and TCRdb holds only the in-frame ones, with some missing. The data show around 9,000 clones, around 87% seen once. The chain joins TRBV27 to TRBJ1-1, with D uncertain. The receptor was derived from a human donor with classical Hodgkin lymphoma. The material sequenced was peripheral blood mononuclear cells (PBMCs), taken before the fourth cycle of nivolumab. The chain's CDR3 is CASRIEGLNTEAFF. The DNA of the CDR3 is TGTGCCAGCAGGATAGAAGGATTGAACACTGAAGCTTTCTTT.